This T cell receptor beta chain appears in the sequencing data of a study of cytomegalovirus exposure and HLA in healthy donors. In the PCR, 60 Vbeta and 13 Jbeta primers were used. The data were produced by immunoSEQ multiplex PCR, yet TCRdb's version contains in-frame clones alone and is incomplete. Here the sample spans fewer than 300,000 clones, roughly 90% being singletons. From germline, CDR1 is SEHNR and CDR2 FQNEAQ (reference sequence). The V end was cut by 1 base, the J end by 0 bases, with 9 bases between. CDR3 length: 15 residues. The sequence derives from a man in his forties or fifties in good health and CMV-seropositive. The V call is TRBV7-9, the J call TRBJ1-2; D not resolved. Sequencing was performed on PBMCs. This CDR3 is CASSLVGRSNYGYTF. CDR3 DNA: TGTGCCAGCAGCTTAGTCGGCAGGTCTAACTATGGCTACACCTTC.